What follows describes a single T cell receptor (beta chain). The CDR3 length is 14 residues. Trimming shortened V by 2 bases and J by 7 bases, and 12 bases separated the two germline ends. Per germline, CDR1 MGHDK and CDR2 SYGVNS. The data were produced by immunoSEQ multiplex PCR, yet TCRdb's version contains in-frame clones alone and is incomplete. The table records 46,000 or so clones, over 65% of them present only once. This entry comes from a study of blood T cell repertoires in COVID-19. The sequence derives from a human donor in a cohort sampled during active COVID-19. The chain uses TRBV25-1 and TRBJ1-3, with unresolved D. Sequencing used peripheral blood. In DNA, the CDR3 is TGTGCCAGCAGTGAAAGTTACATCGGGAACACCATATATTTT. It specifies CASSESYIGNTIYF.